This T cell receptor beta chain was identified during a study of blood T cell repertoires in COVID-19. Profiling relied on immunoSEQ multiplex PCR, and the TCRdb table lists in-frame clones only, not all of them. The sample lists under 500,000 clones, around 89% occurring once. This CDR3 is 12 amino acids long. Trimming removed 6 bases from V and 4 bases from J, with 10 bases in between. The germline CDR1 and CDR2 sequences are MDHEN and SYDVKM. Material for sequencing was PBMCs or T cells enriched from blood (not recorded which). This TCR was recovered from a man aged 25-45 years who had recovered from COVID-19. The genes are TRBV28 and TRBJ2-7; no clear D. CDR3 sequence: CASSLEHYEQYF. The CDR3 DNA reads TGTGCCAGCAGCCTTGAACATTACGAGCAGTACTTC.